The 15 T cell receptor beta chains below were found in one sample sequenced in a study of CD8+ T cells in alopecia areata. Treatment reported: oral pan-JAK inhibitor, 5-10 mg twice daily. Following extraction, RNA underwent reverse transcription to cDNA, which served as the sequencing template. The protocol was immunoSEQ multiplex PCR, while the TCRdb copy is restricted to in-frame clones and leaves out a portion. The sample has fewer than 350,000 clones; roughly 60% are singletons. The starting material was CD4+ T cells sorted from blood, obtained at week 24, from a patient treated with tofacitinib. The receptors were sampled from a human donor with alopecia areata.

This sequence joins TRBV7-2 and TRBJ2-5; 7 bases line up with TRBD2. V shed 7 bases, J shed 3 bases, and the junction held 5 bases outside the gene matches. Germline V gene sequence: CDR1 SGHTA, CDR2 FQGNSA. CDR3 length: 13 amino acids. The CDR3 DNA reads TGTGCCAGCAACTTTGGACTAGAAGAGACCCAGTACTTC. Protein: CASNFGLEETQYF. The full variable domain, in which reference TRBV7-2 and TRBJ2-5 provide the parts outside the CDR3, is GAGVSQSPSNKVTEKGKDVELRCDPISGHTALYWYRQSLGQGLEFLIYFQGNSAPDKSGLPSDRFSAERTGGSVSTLTIQRTQQEDSAVYLCASNFGLEETQYFGPGTRLLVL.

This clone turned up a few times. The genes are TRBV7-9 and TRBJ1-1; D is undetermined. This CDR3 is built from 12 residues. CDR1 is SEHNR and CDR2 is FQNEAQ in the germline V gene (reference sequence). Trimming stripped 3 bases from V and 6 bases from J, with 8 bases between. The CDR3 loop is CASSFDRSEAFF. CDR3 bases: TGTGCCAGCAGCTTCGACCGCTCTGAAGCTTTCTTT.

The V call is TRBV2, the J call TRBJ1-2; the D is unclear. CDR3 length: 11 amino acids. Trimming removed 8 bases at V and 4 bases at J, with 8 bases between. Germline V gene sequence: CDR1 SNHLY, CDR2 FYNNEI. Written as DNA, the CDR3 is TGTGCCAGCGGTCAGACCTATGGCTACACCTTC. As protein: CASGQTYGYTF. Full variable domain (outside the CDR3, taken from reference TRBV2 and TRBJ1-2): EPEVTQTPSHQVTQMGQEVILRCVPISNHLYFYWYRQILGQKVEFLVSFYNNEISEKSEIFDDQFSVERPDGSNFTLKIRSTKLEDSAMYFCASGQTYGYTFGSGTRLTVV.

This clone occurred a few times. Written as DNA, the CDR3 is TGTGCCAGCAGCTTAGCGCCTGGGGGCAATGAGCAGTTCTTC. This gives the protein CASSLAPGGNEQFF. The chain carries TRBV7-9 and TRBJ2-1; D is possibly TRBD1 or TRBD2 (5 bases each). V shed 0 bases and J shed 6 bases, with 9 bases lying between them. The CDR3 is 14 amino acids. Germline V lookup: CDR1 SEHNR, CDR2 FQNEAQ (reference sequence).

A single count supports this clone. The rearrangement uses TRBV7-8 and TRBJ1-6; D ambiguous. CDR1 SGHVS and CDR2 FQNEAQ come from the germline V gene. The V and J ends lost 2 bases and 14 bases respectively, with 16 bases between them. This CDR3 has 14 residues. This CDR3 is CASSLSRGRGSLHF. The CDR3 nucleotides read TGTGCCAGCAGCTTATCACGGGGTCGGGGATCCCTCCACTTT.

The DNA for the CDR3 is TGTGCCAGCAGCTCTCTTGCCCATCAGCCCCAGCATTTT. Its protein is CASSSLAHQPQHF. The chain recombines TRBV7-2 with TRBJ1-5, with no clear D. V lost 4 bases and J lost 5, with 9 bases in between. Germline lookup yields CDR1 SGHTA and CDR2 FQGNSA. There are 13 residues in the CDR3.

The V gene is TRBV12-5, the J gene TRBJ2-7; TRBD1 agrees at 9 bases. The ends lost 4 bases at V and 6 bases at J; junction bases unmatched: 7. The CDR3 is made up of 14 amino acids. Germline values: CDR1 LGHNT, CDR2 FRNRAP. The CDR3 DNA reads TGTGCTAGTGGTTCAACACAGGGGGCGGGCGAGCAGTACTTC. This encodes CASGSTQGAGEQYF. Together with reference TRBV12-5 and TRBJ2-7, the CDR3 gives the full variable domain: DARVTQTPRHKVTEMGQEVTMRCQPILGHNTVFWYRQTMMQGLELLAYFRNRAPLDDSGMPKDRFSAEMPDATLATLKIQPSEPRDSAVYFCASGSTQGAGEQYFGPGTRLTVT.

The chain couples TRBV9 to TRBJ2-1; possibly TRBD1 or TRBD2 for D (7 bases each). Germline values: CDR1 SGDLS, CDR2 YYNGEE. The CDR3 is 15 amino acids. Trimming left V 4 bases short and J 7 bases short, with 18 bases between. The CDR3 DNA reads TGTGCCAGCAGCCTCTTACAGGGGAGGGTTAATGAGCAGTTCTTC. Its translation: CASSLLQGRVNEQFF.

The CDR3 nucleotides are TGTGCCAGCAGCCCCCGAGGGGACAGGACTGGCTACACCTTC. Protein sequence: CASSPRGDRTGYTF. The genes are TRBV11-2 and TRBJ1-2; TRBD1 matches at 8 bases. V shed 5 bases, J shed 7 bases, and the junction held 9 bases outside the gene matches. The CDR3 contains 14 residues. The V gene's germline CDR1 is SGHAT and CDR2 FQNNGV. Full variable domain (missing parts from reference TRBV11-2 and TRBJ1-2): EAGVAQSPRYKIIEKRQSVAFWCNPISGHATLYWYQQILGQGPKLLIQFQNNGVVDDSQLPKDRFSAERLKGVDSTLKIQPAKLEDSAVYLCASSPRGDRTGYTFGSGTRLTVV.

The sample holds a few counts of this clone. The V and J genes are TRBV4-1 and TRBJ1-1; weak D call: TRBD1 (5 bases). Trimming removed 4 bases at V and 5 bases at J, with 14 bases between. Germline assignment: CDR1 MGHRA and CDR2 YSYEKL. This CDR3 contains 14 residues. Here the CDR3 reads CASSLGHRGTEAFF. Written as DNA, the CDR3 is TGCGCCAGCAGCCTTGGACACCGAGGGACTGAAGCTTTCTTT.

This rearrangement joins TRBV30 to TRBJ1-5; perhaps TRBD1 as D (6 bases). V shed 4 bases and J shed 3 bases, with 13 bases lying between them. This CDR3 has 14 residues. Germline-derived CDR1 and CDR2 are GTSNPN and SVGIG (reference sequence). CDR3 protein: CAWTEGGLNQPQHF. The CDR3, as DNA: TGTGCCTGGACGGAAGGGGGGCTCAATCAGCCCCAGCATTTT.

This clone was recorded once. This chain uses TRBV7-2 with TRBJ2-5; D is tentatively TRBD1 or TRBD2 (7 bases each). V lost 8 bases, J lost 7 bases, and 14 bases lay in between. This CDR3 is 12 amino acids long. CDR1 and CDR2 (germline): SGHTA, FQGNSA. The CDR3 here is CASVDREGTQYF. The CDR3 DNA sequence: TGTGCCAGCGTTGACAGGGAGGGGACCCAGTACTTC.

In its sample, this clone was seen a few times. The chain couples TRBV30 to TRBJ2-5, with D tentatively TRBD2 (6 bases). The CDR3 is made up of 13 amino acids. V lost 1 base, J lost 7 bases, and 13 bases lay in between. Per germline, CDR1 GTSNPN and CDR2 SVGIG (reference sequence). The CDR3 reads CAWSDRLEGTQYF. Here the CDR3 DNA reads TGTGCCTGGAGTGACCGACTAGAAGGGACCCAGTACTTC.

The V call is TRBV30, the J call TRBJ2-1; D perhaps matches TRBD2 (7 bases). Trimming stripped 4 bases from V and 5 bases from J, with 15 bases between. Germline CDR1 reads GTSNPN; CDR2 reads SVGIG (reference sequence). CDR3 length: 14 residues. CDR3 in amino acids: CAWTGGLGNNEQFF. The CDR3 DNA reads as TGTGCCTGGACGGGGGGCCTCGGGAACAATGAGCAGTTCTTC. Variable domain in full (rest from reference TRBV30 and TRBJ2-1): SQTIHQWPATLVQPVGSPLSLECTVEGTSNPNLYWYRQAAGRGLQLLFYSVGIGQISSEVPQNLSASRPQDRQFILSSKKLLLSDSGFYLCAWTGGLGNNEQFFGPGTRLTVL.

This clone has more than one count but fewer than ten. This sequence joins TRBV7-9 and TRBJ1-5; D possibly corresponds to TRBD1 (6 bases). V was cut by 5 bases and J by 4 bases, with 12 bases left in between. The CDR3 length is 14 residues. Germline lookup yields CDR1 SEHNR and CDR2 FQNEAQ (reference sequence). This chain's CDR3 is CASSPAGANQPQHF. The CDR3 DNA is TGTGCCAGCAGCCCCGCAGGGGCTAATCAGCCCCAGCATTTT.